The clone carrying this T cell receptor (beta chain) has a handful of counts. The sample belongs to a study of shared clonotypes between healthy human individuals. The V and J ends lost 4 bases and 7 bases respectively, with 10 bases between them. This CDR3 contains 12 residues. CDR1 is LGHNA and CDR2 is YNFKEQ in the germline V gene. Using immunoSEQ multiplex PCR, the repertoire was profiled, and TCRdb retains in-frame clones only, with some absent. The table records around 510,000 clones, roughly 72% of them present only once. The sequence was obtained from a woman aged 40 to 50 in good health. Some clones in this sample may be carry-over from other donors' samples. The chain is built from TRBV4-2 and TRBJ1-2; no firm D call. The source material was PBMCs. The CDR3 reads CASSPDGGGYTF. In DNA, the CDR3 is TGTGCCAGCAGCCCGGACGGTGGTGGCTACACCTTC.